This T cell receptor beta chain appears in the sequencing data of a study of control samples from healthy donors and cancer patients. The table came from immunoSEQ multiplex PCR; TCRdb's copy has only in-frame clones and leaves some out. In the table there are about 150,000 clones, under 95% of which are singletons. This CDR3 is built from 14 residues. Germline V gene lookup returns CDR1 MNHEY and CDR2 SMNVEV (reference sequence). V was trimmed by 6 bases and J by 5 bases, leaving 15 bases between them. This sequence was found in a young man in good health. The sample consisted of blood. The chain uses TRBV27 and TRBJ2-3; D is uncertain. For the CDR3, the DNA is TGTGCCAGCAGGCCAGCGCTCCTTTTAGATACGCAGTATTTT. Translating gives CASRPALLLDTQYF.